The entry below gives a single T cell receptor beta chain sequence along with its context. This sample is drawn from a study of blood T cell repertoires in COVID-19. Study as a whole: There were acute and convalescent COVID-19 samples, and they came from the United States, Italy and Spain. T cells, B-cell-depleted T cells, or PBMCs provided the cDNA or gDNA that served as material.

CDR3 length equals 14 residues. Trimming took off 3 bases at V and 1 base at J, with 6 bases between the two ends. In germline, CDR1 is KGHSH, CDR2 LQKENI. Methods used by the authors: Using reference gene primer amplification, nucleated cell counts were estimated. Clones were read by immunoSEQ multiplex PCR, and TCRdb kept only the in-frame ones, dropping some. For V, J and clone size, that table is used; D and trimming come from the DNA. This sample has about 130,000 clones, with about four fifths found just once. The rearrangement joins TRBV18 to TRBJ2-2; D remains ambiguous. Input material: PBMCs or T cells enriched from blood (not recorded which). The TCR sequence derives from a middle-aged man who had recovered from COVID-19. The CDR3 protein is CASSPYGNTGELFF. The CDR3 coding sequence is TGTGCCAGCTCACCGTACGGGAACACCGGGGAGCTGTTTTTT.